This T cell receptor beta chain was sequenced for a study of cytomegalovirus exposure and HLA in healthy donors. Unmatched junction bases numbered 11, after V lost 1 base and J lost 4 bases. The CDR3 is 17 residues long. From germline, CDR1 is SGHRS and CDR2 YFSETQ. This clone has a handful of counts. What it binds is not known. Healthy donors of bone marrow made up the group. Amplification used 60 Vbeta primers and 13 Jbeta primers. Clones were read by immunoSEQ multiplex PCR, and TCRdb kept only the in-frame ones, dropping some. The sample lists about 180,000 clones, around 82% occurring once. The study's findings and limits: Earlier analysis found most TCR beta V segments productive about 87% or about 30% of the time. Analysis performed later found around 15,000 TCR beta sequences associated with HLA alleles at 0.05 false discovery rate. Sequencing probably produced one cluster of sequence variants that were highly shared.

The V gene is TRBV5-1, the J gene TRBJ2-5; 9 bases map to TRBD1. The TCR was taken from a woman aged 30 to 39 in good health and CMV-seropositive. Sequencing input: PBMCs. This chain's CDR3 is CASSLPIGQGIRETQYF. The CDR3, as DNA: TGCGCCAGCAGCTTGCCCATTGGACAGGGGATTAGAGAGACCCAGTACTTC.